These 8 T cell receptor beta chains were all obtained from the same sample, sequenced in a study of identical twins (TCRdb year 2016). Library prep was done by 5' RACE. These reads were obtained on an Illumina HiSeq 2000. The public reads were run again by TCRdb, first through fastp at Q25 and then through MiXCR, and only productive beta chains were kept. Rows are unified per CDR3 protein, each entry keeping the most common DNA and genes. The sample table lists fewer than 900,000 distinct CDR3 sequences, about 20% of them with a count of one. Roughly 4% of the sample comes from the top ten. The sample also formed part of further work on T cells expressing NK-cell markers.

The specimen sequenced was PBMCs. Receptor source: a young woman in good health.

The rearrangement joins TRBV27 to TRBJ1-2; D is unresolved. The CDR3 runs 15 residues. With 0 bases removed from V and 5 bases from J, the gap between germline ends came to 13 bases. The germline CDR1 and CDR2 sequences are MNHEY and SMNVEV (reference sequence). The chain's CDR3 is CASSLSVGSGYGYTF. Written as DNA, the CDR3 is TGTGCCAGCAGTTTATCGGTAGGAAGTGGATATGGCTACACCTTC.

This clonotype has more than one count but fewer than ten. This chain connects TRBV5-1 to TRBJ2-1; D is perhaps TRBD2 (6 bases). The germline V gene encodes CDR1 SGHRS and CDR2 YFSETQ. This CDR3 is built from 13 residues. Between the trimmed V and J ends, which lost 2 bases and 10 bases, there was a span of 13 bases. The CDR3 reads CASSFGGVLEQFF. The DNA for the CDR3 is TGCGCCAGCAGCTTCGGCGGGGTCCTAGAGCAGTTCTTC.

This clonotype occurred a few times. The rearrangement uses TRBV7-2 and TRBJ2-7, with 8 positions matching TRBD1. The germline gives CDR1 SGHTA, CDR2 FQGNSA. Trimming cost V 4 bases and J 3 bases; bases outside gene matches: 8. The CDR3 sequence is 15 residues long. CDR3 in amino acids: CASSSQGANFYEQYF. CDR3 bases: TGTGCCAGCAGCTCTCAGGGGGCGAATTTCTACGAGCAGTACTTC.

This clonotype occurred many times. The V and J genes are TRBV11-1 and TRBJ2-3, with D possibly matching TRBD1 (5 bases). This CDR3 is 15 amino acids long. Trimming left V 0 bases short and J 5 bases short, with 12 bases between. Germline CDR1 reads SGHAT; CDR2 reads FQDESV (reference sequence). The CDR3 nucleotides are TGTGCCAGCAGCTTAGCAGGTTACAGGAAAGATACGCAGTATTTT. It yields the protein CASSLAGYRKDTQYF.

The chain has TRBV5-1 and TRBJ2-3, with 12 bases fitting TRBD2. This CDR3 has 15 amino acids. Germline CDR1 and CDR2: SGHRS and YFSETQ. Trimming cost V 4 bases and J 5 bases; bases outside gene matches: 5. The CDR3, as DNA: TGCGCCAGCAGCCTGTTGGGACTAGCGGGAGATACGCAGTATTTT. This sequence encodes CASSLLGLAGDTQYF.

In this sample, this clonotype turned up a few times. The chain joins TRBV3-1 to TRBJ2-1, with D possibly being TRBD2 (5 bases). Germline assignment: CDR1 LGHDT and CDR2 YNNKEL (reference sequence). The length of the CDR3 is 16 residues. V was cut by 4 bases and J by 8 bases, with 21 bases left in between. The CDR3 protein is CASSPLYFNKEDEQFF. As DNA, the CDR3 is TGTGCCAGCAGCCCATTGTACTTCAATAAGGAGGATGAGCAGTTCTTC.

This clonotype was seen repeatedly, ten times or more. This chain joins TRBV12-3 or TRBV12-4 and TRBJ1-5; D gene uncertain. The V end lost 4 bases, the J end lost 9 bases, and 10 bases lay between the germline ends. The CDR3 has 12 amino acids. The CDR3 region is CASSSLSGPQHF. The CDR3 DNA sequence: TGTGCCAGCAGTTCCCTTAGCGGGCCCCAGCATTTT.

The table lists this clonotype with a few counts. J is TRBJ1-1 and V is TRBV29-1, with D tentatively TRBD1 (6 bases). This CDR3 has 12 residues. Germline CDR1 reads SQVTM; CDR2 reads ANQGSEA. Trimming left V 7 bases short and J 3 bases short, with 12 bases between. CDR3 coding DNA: TGCAGCGGGAATCAGGGGTACACTGAAGCTTTCTTT. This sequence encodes CSGNQGYTEAFF.